The 14 T cell receptor beta chains below were found in one sample sequenced in a study of tumor and adjacent non-tumor tissue in lung cancer. The template was RNA from unsorted bulk tissue. The library came from three nested PCR rounds adapted from ARM-PCR protocols. MiXCR, applied by TCRdb to the multiplex PCR reads, yields one record per CDR3 protein. Counted here are tens of thousands of distinct CDR3 sequences, less than 75% occurring once; the ten biggest clones make up roughly an eighth. The material sequenced was lung tumor tissue. Receptors originate from a woman in her seventies with non-small cell lung cancer.

Concerning this clonotype itself: A read error is possible here, since a much larger clone lies one base away. V and J are TRBV20-1 and TRBJ2-1; possible D gene TRBD2, 5 bases. Germline CDR1 reads DFQATT; CDR2 reads SNEGSKA (reference sequence). The CDR3 has 14 amino acids. Trimming shortened V by 4 bases and J by 5 bases, and 15 bases separated the two germline ends. CDR3 bases: TGCAGTGCTACCTGGACTTGCGGACACAATGAGCAGTTCTTC. Its protein product is CSATWTCGHNEQFF.

Details on this clonotype: Given a much more abundant clone one base away, this may be a read error. The V gene is TRBV28, the J gene TRBJ2-1; TRBD1 might be the D (5 bases). This CDR3 has 12 residues. Germline V CDR1 and CDR2: MDHEN, SYDVKM. The CDR3 region is CACSSQGFEQFF. The CDR3 DNA reads TGTGCCTGCAGTTCCCAGGGTTTTGAGCAGTTCTTC.

The chain recombines TRBV6-2 or TRBV6-3 with TRBJ2-3, with 7 bases lining up with TRBD2. J was trimmed by 4 bases and V by 10 bases; bases with no gene match: 11. The CDR3 is 14 amino acids. CDR1 is MNHEY, CDR2 SVGEGT, per germline. CDR3 loop: CANSFQRDADTQYF. CDR3 DNA sequence: TGTGCCAACAGCTTCCAGCGGGACGCAGATACGCAGTATTTT.

For this clonotype: The germline gene is not matched at one end of the junction; a read error may be the cause. V usage is TRBV12-3 or TRBV12-4 and J usage is TRBJ1-5; D is perhaps TRBD1 (5 bases). The length of the CDR3 is 16 residues. The CDR3 sequence: CVSSAKTRGVNQPQHF. CDR3 DNA: TGTGTCAGCAGTGCAAAGACAAGGGGCGTTAATCAGCCCCAGCATTTC.

This clonotype was seen many times. Since a much larger clone is just one base distant, this may be a read error. The chain joins TRBV29-1 to TRBJ1-3; D gene unclear. This CDR3 comprises 12 residues. Germline CDR1 SQVTM, CDR2 ANQGSEA. CDR3 DNA sequence: TGCAGCGTTAAAGGCTCTGGAAACACCATACATTTT. The encoded protein is CSVKGSGNTIHF.

Comment on this clonotype: One end of the junction does not line up with germline, which may come from a read error. This sequence joins TRBV12-3 or TRBV12-4 and TRBJ2-5; D tentatively fits TRBD1 or TRBD2 (6 bases each). CDR3 length equals 15 residues. In DNA form, the CDR3 reads TGTGCTAGCAGTTTACAGGGACTCCCACAGGAGACCCAGTACTTC. It is translated as CASSLQGLPQETQYF.

In its sample, this clonotype was seen a few times. A junction boundary mismatches the germline segment, possibly from a read error. The chain combines TRBV6-5 with TRBJ1-4; D is unresolved. The V gene's germline CDR1 is MNHEY and CDR2 SVGAGI. CDR3 size: 14 residues. The CDR3 here is CARSYRGTDKKLFF. CDR3 DNA sequence: TGTGCCAGGAGTTACCGGGGTACTGATAAAAAACTGTTTTTT.

For this clonotype: This may be a read error, as it is one base from a much larger clone. This chain links TRBV5-1 with TRBJ1-1; TRBD1 aligns across 11 bases. This CDR3 comprises 15 residues. The germline CDR1 and CDR2 sequences are SGHRS and YFSETQ. The CDR3 nucleotides are TGCGCCAGCAGCACGGACAGGGGGCAGGGAACTGAAGCTATCTTT. Its protein product is CASSTDRGQGTEAIF. The full variable domain, its missing parts supplied by reference TRBV5-1 and TRBJ1-1, is KAGVTQTPRYLIKTRGQQVTLSCSPISGHRSVSWYQQTPGQGLQFLFEYFSETQRNKGNFPGRFSGRQFSNSRSEMNVSTLELGDSALYLCASSTDRGQGTEAIFGQGTRLTVV.

In the case of this clonotype: Its ends do not fully match the called genes, so a read error is possible. The CDR3 loop is CASSYSGRSYEQYF. The CDR3 coding sequence is TGTGCCAGTAGTTATTCCGGACGGTCCTACGAGCAGTACTTC. The rearrangement links TRBV6-9 to TRBJ2-7; D call uncertain. CDR1 is MNHGY and CDR2 is SVAAGI in the germline V gene. The CDR3 is made up of 14 amino acids.

Only a few counts were recorded for this clonotype. The chain combines TRBV29-1 with TRBJ2-1; the match to TRBD2 covers 12 bases. J gave up 3 bases and V 8 bases, and 14 bases lay outside the gene matches. This CDR3 spans 17 amino acids. In germline, CDR1 is SQVTM, CDR2 ANQGSEA. CDR3 in amino acids: CSFVGLAGGTNYNEQFF. CDR3 nucleotides: TGCAGCTTTGTCGGGCTAGCGGGAGGGACGAACTACAATGAGCAGTTCTTC.

With regard to this clonotype: A junction boundary mismatches the germline segment, possibly from a read error. Written as DNA, the CDR3 is TGCAGTGATAGAGATATTGGAATTAGCGGGAGAGGCGGTGAGCAGTTCTTC. Translated, it gives CSDRDIGISGRGGEQFF. V gene TRBV20-1 combines with J gene TRBJ2-1; TRBD2 aligns across 9 bases. Germline assignment: CDR1 DFQATT and CDR2 SNEGSKA (reference sequence). The CDR3 is 17 residues long.

This chain connects TRBV10-1 to TRBJ1-1; D is unclear. Trimming pared 7 bases from V and 9 bases from J, leaving 18 bases between. The CDR3 sequence is 13 residues long. Looked up from germline, CDR1 is WNHNN and CDR2 is SYGVQD (reference sequence). DNA for the CDR3: TGCGCCAGCAATGCCACCCGGGGAACTAAAGCTTTCTTT. This codes for CASNATRGTKAFF.

Comment on this clonotype: A much larger clonotype is one base distant, so this may be a read error. The chain combines TRBV28 with TRBJ1-5; D not resolved. Germline V gene data show CDR1 as MDHEN and CDR2 as SYDVKM. The CDR3 length is 15 residues. V lost 8 bases and J 2 bases, leaving 16 bases between the germline ends. The CDR3 region has the DNA TGTGCCAGCGGGCTCGGGAGTGACGGCAATCAGCCCCAGCATTTT. This gives the protein CASGLGSDGNQPQHF.

Regarding this clonotype: This likely comes from a read error, as the CDR3 has no conserved phenylalanine or tryptophan at its end. The chain uses TRBV28 and TRBJ2-3, with 11 bases fitting TRBD2. Germline V gives CDR1 MDHEN, CDR2 SYDVKM. CDR3 length: 18 amino acids. Here the CDR3 DNA reads TGTGCCAGCAGTTTCACTCCTGGACTAGCGGGTTCCACAGTTACGCAGTATCTT. It specifies CASSFTPGLAGSTVTQYL.